This is a list of T cell receptor beta chains from one sample in a study of a mutant IDH1 vaccine in newly diagnosed glioma. No antigens are known for them. Measured with immunoSEQ multiplex PCR; TCRdb has only the in-frame clones, and not every one. The sample includes about 23,000 clones, around three quarters seen only once; the top ten take approximately 8%. The material sequenced was PBMCs, taken from a glioma patient whose treatment included an IDH1 peptide vaccine. The source of these receptors is a man aged 40-49 years with glioma. Both conserved end residues are part of each CDR3. Each record gives: clone size, D gene, J gene, V gene, CDR3 protein, CDR3 DNA. The D gene is left open where the match is weak. Some rows mark clone size as missing; the rest say once, few, many or name a class of expanded clone.

few | . | TRBJ1-1 | TRBV16 | CASSPPRGMDTEAFF | TGTGCCAGCAGCCCCCCGCGGGGTATGGACACTGAAGCTTTCTTT
few | . | TRBJ1-1 | TRBV9 | CASSVSAQNTEAFF | TGTGCCAGCAGCGTATCAGCCCAGAACACTGAAGCTTTCTTT
. | . | TRBJ1-1 | TRBV18 | CASSLAGGSGEAFF | TGTGCCAGCTCTCTGGCGGGGGGATCGGGTGAAGCTTTCTTT
. | . | TRBJ2-6 | TRBV11-2 | CASSHMAQQSRANVLTF | TGTGCCAGCAGCCACATGGCGCAACAAAGTCGGGCCAACGTCCTGACTTTC
. | . | TRBJ2-2 | TRBV2 | CASSARPAGELFF | TGTGCCAGCAGTGCGCGACCCGCCGGGGAGCTGTTTTTT
. | . | TRBJ1-4 | TRBV11-3 | CASSKMLGGNNEKLFF | TGTGCCAGCAGCAAAATGCTCGGGGGCAATAATGAAAAACTGTTTTTT
few | . | TRBJ1-5 | TRBV4-1 | CASSQVGRDSQPQHF | TGCGCCAGCAGCCAGGTGGGTAGGGATAGTCAGCCCCAGCATTTT
once | . | TRBJ2-1 | TRBV19 | CASSTAGSGEQFF | TGTGCCAGTAGTACCGCAGGGTCGGGTGAGCAGTTCTTC
. | . | TRBJ1-5 | TRBV7-2 | CASSPDGNQPQHF | TGTGCCAGCAGCCCGGACGGCAATCAGCCCCAGCATTTT
. | TRBD1 | TRBJ1-1 | TRBV6-1 | CASSDPRTGEWRTEAFF | TGTGCCAGCAGTGACCCGAGGACAGGGGAGTGGCGGACTGAAGCTTTCTTT
. | . | TRBJ2-5 | TRBV2 | CASSDSSPNWGETQYF | TGTGCCAGCAGTGATTCGAGTCCAAATTGGGGGGAGACCCAGTACTTC
. | . | TRBJ2-1 | TRBV7-6 | CASSAGAANEQFF | TGTGCCAGCAGCGCCGGGGCGGCGAATGAGCAGTTCTTC
once | TRBD2 | TRBJ2-2 | TRBV7-9 | CASSSQRLAGGPNGELFF | TGTGCCAGCAGCAGCCAACGCCTAGCGGGAGGGCCCAACGGGGAGCTGTTTTTT
. | TRBD1 | TRBJ2-1 | TRBV18 | CASSLPGTGSYNEQFF | TGTGCCAGCTCACTCCCCGGGACAGGGAGCTACAATGAGCAGTTCTTC
. | . | TRBJ1-3 | TRBV4-3 | CASSQEVRGDGNTIYF | TGCGCCAGCAGCCAAGAGGTCAGGGGAGATGGAAACACCATATATTTT
once | . | TRBJ1-1 | TRBV27 | CASSSSRLSEAFF | TGTGCCAGCAGTTCCAGCAGGTTATCTGAAGCTTTCTTT
. | TRBD1 | TRBJ1-4 | TRBV29-1 | CSAKTGGFTNEKLFF | TGCAGCGCTAAAACAGGGGGCTTTACTAATGAAAAACTGTTTTTT
few | . | TRBJ1-1 | TRBV15 | CATSRARGGLTFF | TGTGCCACCAGCAGAGCTCGGGGGGGGCTAACTTTCTTT
once | TRBD1 | TRBJ2-1 | TRBV27 | CASSLVRGPRSSYNEQFF | TGTGCCAGCAGTTTAGTCAGGGGGCCCCGGAGCTCCTACAATGAGCAGTTCTTC
. | . | TRBJ2-7 | TRBV5-1 | CASSLVTGPSYEQYF | TGCGCCAGCAGCTTGGTCACAGGACCTTCCTACGAGCAGTACTTC
. | . | TRBJ1-1 | TRBV18 | CASSPAIMNTEAFF | TGTGCCAGCTCACCGGCCATCATGAACACTGAAGCTTTCTTT
. | TRBD1 | TRBJ2-7 | TRBV4-2 | CASSQDLGQGARYEQYF | TGTGCCAGCAGCCAGGACCTGGGACAGGGGGCTCGCTACGAGCAGTACTTC
. | . | TRBJ2-7 | TRBV15 | CATSRDPGDEQYF | TGTGCCACCAGCAGAGATCCCGGGGACGAGCAGTACTTC
once | TRBD1 | TRBJ1-2 | TRBV19 | CASTHPERQGFGYTF | TGTGCCAGTACCCACCCGGAGAGACAGGGGTTTGGCTACACCTTC
few | . | TRBJ1-1 | TRBV9 | CASSPMGGNTEAFF | TGTGCCAGCAGCCCCATGGGGGGGAACACTGAAGCTTTCTTT
few | . | TRBJ1-1 | TRBV10-2 | CASTLGTGTEAFF | TGCGCCAGCACCCTTGGGACCGGCACTGAAGCTTTCTTT
. | . | TRBJ2-5 | TRBV11-1 | CASSHRTVVGETQYF | TGTGCCAGCAGTCACCGGACCGTCGTGGGGGAGACCCAGTACTTC
once | . | TRBJ1-1 | TRBV10-2 | CASTSLSNTEAFF | TGCGCCAGCACCAGCTTATCGAACACTGAAGCTTTCTTT
few | . | TRBJ2-7 | TRBV23-1 | CASSQSRDHIGYHSYEQYF | TGCGCCAGCAGTCAATCGAGGGATCATATCGGCTACCACTCCTACGAGCAGTACTTC
. | . | TRBJ2-1 | TRBV5-6 | CASSLSGPYNEQFF | TGTGCCAGCAGCTTAAGCGGCCCCTACAATGAGCAGTTCTTC
. | . | TRBJ2-1 | TRBV23-1 | CASSLRRSSYNEQFF | TGCGCCAGCAGTCTTCGGAGGAGCTCCTACAATGAGCAGTTCTTC
. | . | TRBJ2-2 | TRBV6-1 | CASFLGAGELFF | TGTGCCAGCTTCTTGGGGGCCGGGGAGCTGTTTTTT
. | . | TRBJ1-1 | TRBV5-4 | CASSLGGDTEAFF | TGTGCCAGCAGCTTGGGGGGTGACACTGAAGCTTTCTTT
. | TRBD2 | TRBJ2-1 | TRBV9 | CASSSAGDEQFF | TGTGCCAGCAGCTCAGCGGGGGATGAGCAGTTCTTC
. | . | TRBJ1-2 | TRBV9 | CASSAGEIYGYTF | TGTGCCAGCAGCGCCGGGGAGATTTATGGCTACACCTTC
. | TRBD2 | TRBJ2-2 | TRBV7-2 | CASSLVVLAGGAGELFF | TGTGCCAGCAGCTTAGTAGTTCTAGCGGGAGGCGCCGGGGAGCTGTTTTTT
. | . | TRBJ1-1 | TRBV20-1 | CSAPHTEAFF | TGCAGTGCCCCCCACACTGAAGCTTTCTTT
. | . | TRBJ1-1 | TRBV19 | CASSSTGTRRGAFF | TGTGCCAGTAGTTCCACCGGGACTCGGAGGGGAGCTTTCTTT
. | TRBD1 | TRBJ2-3 | TRBV19 | CASSLGQGASTDTQYF | TGTGCCAGTAGTCTGGGACAGGGGGCCTCCACAGATACGCAGTATTTT
few | TRBD2 | TRBJ2-7 | TRBV6-1 | CASSIGLAGSYEQYF | TGTGCCAGCAGCATAGGACTAGCGGGATCCTACGAGCAGTACTTC
. | . | TRBJ1-1 | TRBV4-1 | CASSQAATVNTEAFF | TGCGCCAGCAGCCAAGCAGCGACGGTCAACACTGAAGCTTTCTTT
. | . | TRBJ2-7 | TRBV18 | CASSPPDFYEQYF | TGTGCCAGCTCACCACCGGACTTCTACGAGCAGTACTTC
once | . | TRBJ1-6 | TRBV5-6 | CASSSGLENSPLHF | TGTGCCAGCAGCTCGGGACTGGAGAATTCACCCCTCCACTTT
. | . | TRBJ1-1 | TRBV6-1 | CASSGGGNTEAFF | TGTGCCAGCTCCGGAGGGGGGAACACTGAAGCTTTCTTT
. | . | TRBJ2-2 | TRBV27 | CASSRGYTGELFF | TGTGCCAGCAGCAGGGGATACACCGGGGAGCTGTTTTTT
. | TRBD1 | TRBJ2-7 | TRBV7-8 | CASSMGQTYEQYF | TGTGCCAGCAGCATGGGACAGACCTACGAGCAGTACTTC
large | . | TRBJ1-1 | TRBV2 | CANSRQSNTEAFF | TGTGCCAACTCCAGACAGTCGAACACTGAAGCTTTCTTT
. | TRBD1 | TRBJ2-5 | TRBV5-5 | CASSHGQGGRETQYF | TGTGCCAGCAGTCATGGACAGGGGGGTAGGGAGACCCAGTACTTC
few | . | TRBJ1-1 | TRBV10-3 | CAISESVNTEAFF | TGTGCCATCAGTGAGTCCGTGAACACTGAAGCTTTCTTT
. | TRBD1 | TRBJ2-3 | TRBV6-1 | CASSEGTGGADTQYF | TGTGCCAGCAGTGAGGGGACAGGGGGCGCAGATACGCAGTATTTT
. | . | TRBJ2-5 | TRBV27 | CASSETEGSGTQYF | TGTGCCAGCAGTGAAACGGAGGGGTCGGGGACCCAGTACTTC
few | TRBD2 | TRBJ2-1 | TRBV6-5 | CASSYFGLGRNEQFF | TGTGCCAGCAGTTATTTTGGACTAGGGCGAAATGAGCAGTTCTTC
. | . | TRBJ2-1 | TRBV14 | CASSQVVGGEQFF | TGTGCCAGCAGCCAAGTTGTCGGGGGTGAGCAGTTCTTC
few | . | TRBJ1-1 | TRBV15 | CATSRGPTNTEAFF | TGTGCCACCAGCAGGGGACCCACGAACACTGAAGCTTTCTTT
. | . | TRBJ1-5 | TRBV13 | CASSLGGGSQPQHF | TGTGCCAGCAGCTTAGGGGGAGGGTCTCAGCCCCAGCATTTT